The 5 T cell receptor beta chains below come from one sample, sequenced in a study of blood T cell repertoires in COVID-19. The assay was immunoSEQ multiplex PCR, and TCRdb's table has in-frame clones only and misses some. The sample yields 190,000 or so clones, 86% seen once. The sequenced sample consisted of peripheral blood. These receptors were taken from a woman between 25 and 40 years old with active or convalescent COVID-19.

The rearrangement uses TRBV19 and TRBJ2-1; 9 bases fit TRBD2. The V gene's germline CDR1 is LNHDA and CDR2 SQIVND (reference sequence). The CDR3 contains 14 residues. J was trimmed by 3 bases and V by 6 bases; bases with no gene match: 3. The CDR3 DNA reads as TGTGCCAGTAGCCTGACTAGCGGCTACAATGAGCAGTTCTTC. Translation: CASSLTSGYNEQFF.

This sequence joins TRBV2 and TRBJ2-1; D perhaps matches TRBD1 (5 bases). The V gene's germline CDR1 is SNHLY and CDR2 FYNNEI. The V and J ends lost 10 bases and 6 bases respectively, with 16 bases between them. CDR3 length: 13 amino acids. In DNA form, the CDR3 reads TGTGCCACCTCGGCCAGGGTAGGCAATGAGCAGTTCTTC. Its protein is CATSARVGNEQFF.

This chain joins TRBV5-4 and TRBJ2-5; 9 bases are a match to TRBD2. Germline V gene sequence: CDR1 SGHNT, CDR2 YYREEE (reference sequence). The CDR3 runs 15 residues. V lost 0 bases, J lost 4 bases, and 4 bases stayed unmatched. The chain's CDR3 is CASSLGLAVGETQYF. The CDR3 DNA follows: TGTGCCAGCAGCTTGGGACTAGCGGTAGGAGAGACCCAGTACTTC.

The chain links TRBV19 to TRBJ1-6; possible D gene TRBD1, 6 bases. V dropped 1 base and J dropped 15 bases, with 22 bases sitting between them. From germline, CDR1 is LNHDA and CDR2 SQIVND (reference sequence). The CDR3 consists of 16 residues. The DNA for the CDR3 is TGTGCCAGTAGTATAGGTACCAGGGGCCAGGATTTACGCCTCCACTTT. This translates into CASSIGTRGQDLRLHF.

V usage is TRBV4-1 and J usage is TRBJ2-2, with 7 nucleotides matching TRBD1. CDR3 length equals 16 residues. V dropped 1 base and J dropped 4; count of bases not matched to a gene: 6. The germline V gene encodes CDR1 MGHRA and CDR2 YSYEKL. The CDR3 spells CASSQAKGALTGELFF. In nucleotides, the CDR3 is TGCGCCAGCAGCCAAGCGAAGGGGGCCCTCACCGGGGAGCTGTTTTTT.